This entry lists 24 T cell receptor beta chains sequenced from one sample in a study of OX40 agonist ivuxolimab in advanced cancers. TCRdb's copy holds only in-frame clones and misses some; the assay was immunoSEQ multiplex PCR. The data hold tens of thousands of clones, with more than 85% observed a single time. Specimen: CD4+ or CD8+ T cells sorted from blood, collected in a trial of the OX40 agonist ivuxolimab. These receptors all come from an adult with an advanced solid tumor such as melanoma, head and neck, liver or kidney cancer.

The chain carries TRBV5-1 and TRBJ2-3; 7 nucleotides align to TRBD2. V lost 0 bases, J lost 1 base, and 5 bases stayed unmatched. The length of the CDR3 is 16 residues. Germline V lookup: CDR1 SGHRS, CDR2 YFSETQ. The CDR3 reads CASSLVTAGGTDTQYF. The CDR3 nucleotides read TGCGCCAGCAGCTTGGTTACCGCGGGAGGCACAGATACGCAGTATTTT.

The CDR3, as DNA: TGCGCCAGCAGTCAAGAACCGGGACACGCTAATGAAAAACTGTTTTTT. It translates to CASSQEPGHANEKLFF. The chain uses TRBV10-1 and TRBJ1-4, with a possible D match to TRBD1 (6 bases). Per germline, CDR1 WNHNN and CDR2 SYGVQD (reference sequence). With 5 bases removed from V and 3 bases from J, the gap between germline ends came to 16 bases. The CDR3 sequence is 16 residues long.

The chain links TRBV7-2 to TRBJ2-2, with D tentatively TRBD1 or TRBD2 (5 bases each). Germline CDR1 is SGHTA and CDR2 is FQGNSA. The CDR3 has 14 amino acids. V gave up 1 base and J gave up 8 bases, with 11 bases separating them. CDR3: CASSLGPGSGELFF. The CDR3 coding sequence is TGTGCCAGCAGCTTAGGTCCAGGGAGTGGGGAGCTGTTTTTT.

The gene calls are TRBV4-1 and TRBJ1-3; no clear D. Deletions cut 3 bases from V and 1 base from J, with 7 bases between. CDR1 MGHRA and CDR2 YSYEKL come from the germline V gene. This CDR3 is built from 14 residues. The CDR3 DNA is TGCGCCAGCAGCCAGGGTCTTTCTGGAAACACCATATATTTT. Translating gives CASSQGLSGNTIYF.

This clone was picked up a small number of times. The chain employs TRBV7-2 and TRBJ2-1; the D gene could be TRBD1 or TRBD2 (5 bases each). The CDR3 is 14 amino acids. V was shortened by 4 bases and J by 10 bases, with 17 bases between the two germline ends. In germline, CDR1 is SGHTA, CDR2 FQGNSA. The chain's CDR3 is CASSSGTISREQFF. The DNA of the CDR3 is TGTGCCAGCAGCTCCGGGACCATCTCACGGGAGCAGTTCTTC. The full variable domain, completed using reference TRBV7-2 and TRBJ2-1, is GAGVSQSPSNKVTEKGKDVELRCDPISGHTALYWYRQSLGQGLEFLIYFQGNSAPDKSGLPSDRFSAERTGGSVSTLTIQRTQQEDSAVYLCASSSGTISREQFFGPGTRLTVL.

On this clone itself: The same CDR3 can be traced to other DNA sequences in this sample. The chain couples TRBV7-2 to TRBJ1-1; D gene ambiguous. This CDR3 contains 14 residues. Germline values: CDR1 SGHTA, CDR2 FQGNSA. V was pared by 5 bases and J by 2 bases, with 12 bases between. The CDR3 DNA reads as TGTGCCAGCAGCCTGGGCCGGGCCAACACTGAAGCTTTCTTT. Translating it yields CASSLGRANTEAFF. Full variable domain (rest looked up from reference TRBV7-2 and TRBJ1-1): GAGVSQSPSNKVTEKGKDVELRCDPISGHTALYWYRQSLGQGLEFLIYFQGNSAPDKSGLPSDRFSAERTGGSVSTLTIQRTQQEDSAVYLCASSLGRANTEAFFGQGTRLTVV.

This clone was found once. This chain links TRBV5-1 with TRBJ2-5, with unresolved D. CDR3 length equals 16 residues. Between the trimmed V and J ends, which lost 0 bases and 1 base, there was a span of 13 bases. Germline CDR1 is SGHRS and CDR2 is YFSETQ. CDR3 DNA sequence: TGCGCCAGCAGCTTGGTTATAGGGTCAGTCCAAGAGACCCAGTACTTC. Translated: CASSLVIGSVQETQYF.

The rearrangement links TRBV19 to TRBJ2-5; a weak D match, TRBD2 (5 bases). The length of the CDR3 is 13 residues. Trimming took 4 bases from V and 1 from J, leaving 7 bases between them. CDR1 is LNHDA and CDR2 is SQIVND in the germline V gene (reference sequence). The CDR3 loop is CASSRGFQETQYF. CDR3 bases: TGTGCCAGTAGTAGAGGGTTCCAAGAGACCCAGTACTTC. The full variable domain, completed using reference TRBV19 and TRBJ2-5, is DGGITQSPKYLFRKEGQNVTLSCEQNLNHDAMYWYRQDPGQGLRLIYYSQIVNDFQKGDIAEGYSVSREKKESFPLTVTSAQKNPTAFYLCASSRGFQETQYFGPGTRLLVL.

The rearrangement links TRBV6-5 to TRBJ1-2; no firm D call. The germline CDR1 and CDR2 sequences are MNHEY and SVGAGI. V was cut by 0 bases and J by 9 bases, with 14 bases left in between. This CDR3 has 14 residues. DNA for the CDR3: TGTGCCAGCAGTTACTCTACGGACCTATGGAGCTACACCTTC. As protein: CASSYSTDLWSYTF.

V and J are TRBV19 and TRBJ2-3; 11 bases match TRBD2. V lost 6 bases and J lost 0; bases outside the gene matches: 2. The germline V gene encodes CDR1 LNHDA and CDR2 SQIVND (reference sequence). This CDR3 region has 15 residues. CDR3 bases: TGTGCCAGTAGCAGGACTAGCGGGAGCACAGATACGCAGTATTTT. Its protein product is CASSRTSGSTDTQYF. Based on the CDR3 plus reference TRBV19 and TRBJ2-3, the full variable domain is DGGITQSPKYLFRKEGQNVTLSCEQNLNHDAMYWYRQDPGQGLRLIYYSQIVNDFQKGDIAEGYSVSREKKESFPLTVTSAQKNPTAFYLCASSRTSGSTDTQYFGPGTRLTVL.

A note on this clone: It is unclear where the CDR3 begins or ends on the DNA, so no DNA is shown, and the CDR3 is as TCRdb lists it. This chain links TRBV9 with TRBJ1-1; the D call of TRBD1 is as the table states it, not checked on the DNA. CDR1 SGDLS and CDR2 YYNGEE come from the germline V gene. 13 amino acids form the CDR3, both terminal residues included. CDR3 sequence: CASSFGEGQKAFF.

The chain links TRBV2 to TRBJ1-1, with D possibly matching TRBD1 (6 bases). This CDR3 is built from 12 residues. From germline, CDR1 is SNHLY and CDR2 FYNNEI. Trimming pared 6 bases from V and 10 bases from J, leaving 15 bases between. The CDR3 spells CASRDNREVAFF. The CDR3, as DNA: TGTGCCAGCAGGGACAACAGGGAAGTAGCTTTCTTT.

This chain joins TRBV7-2 and TRBJ1-5, with D perhaps TRBD1 (5 bases). V shed 1 base and J shed 7 bases, with 11 bases lying between them. Germline CDR1 SGHTA, CDR2 FQGNSA. The CDR3 has 14 amino acids. The CDR3 nucleotides read TGTGCCAGCAGCTTAGTCAGGGAAGCACAGCCCCAGCATTTT. This encodes CASSLVREAQPQHF.

This clone was detected only once. The V call is TRBV10-2, the J call TRBJ1-1; maybe TRBD1 (6 bases). The germline V gene encodes CDR1 WSHSY and CDR2 SAAADI. The CDR3 spans 13 residues. V lost 6 bases, J lost 1 base, and 9 bases lay in between. The CDR3 sequence: CASSQGKNTEAFF. CDR3 nucleotides: TGCGCCAGCAGCCAGGGGAAGAACACTGAAGCTTTCTTT.

The J gene is TRBJ1-2, the V gene TRBV19; D is undetermined. V lost 7 bases and J 5 bases, leaving 17 bases between the germline ends. Germline CDR1 and CDR2: LNHDA and SQIVND (reference sequence). The CDR3 length is 14 residues. Here the CDR3 reads CASTPRRQYYGYTF. The DNA for the CDR3 is TGTGCCAGTACCCCCCGGCGGCAGTATTATGGCTACACCTTC.

The rearrangement uses TRBV7-2 and TRBJ2-7; weak D call: TRBD2 (7 bases). Trimming stripped 0 bases from V and 0 bases from J, with 15 bases between. The CDR3 has 17 amino acids. Per germline, CDR1 SGHTA and CDR2 FQGNSA. CDR3 nucleotide sequence: TGTGCCAGCAGCTTAGCCGGGGGGCCCTCGAGCTCCTACGAGCAGTACTTC. Encoded protein: CASSLAGGPSSSYEQYF.

The chain carries TRBV9 and TRBJ2-5; D possibly corresponds to TRBD2 (7 bases). V was trimmed by 4 bases and J by 1 base, leaving 17 bases between them. The CDR3 has 16 amino acids. Germline V gene sequence: CDR1 SGDLS, CDR2 YYNGEE. DNA for the CDR3: TGTGCCAGCAGCCGGGCGGGGGCGCTCTCCCAAGAGACCCAGTACTTC. This gives the protein CASSRAGALSQETQYF.

This chain joins TRBV5-1 and TRBJ2-5; a possible D gene is TRBD1 (5 bases). The V gene lost 4 bases and the J gene lost 1 base, with 8 bases spanning the gap. The CDR3 extends over 13 amino acids. The germline gives CDR1 SGHRS, CDR2 YFSETQ. DNA of the CDR3: TGCGCCAGCAGCCCTGACAGCCAAGAGACCCAGTACTTC. It translates to CASSPDSQETQYF.

The CDR3 sequence: CASSGSYNSPLHF. CDR3 DNA sequence: TGTGCCAGCAGTGGATCCTATAATTCACCCCTCCACTTT. This chain links TRBV6-1 with TRBJ1-6; no clear D gene. This CDR3 has 13 residues. Deletions cut 4 bases from V and 1 base from J, with 2 bases between. Germline V CDR1 and CDR2: MNHNS, SASEGT.

Only a few counts were recorded for this clone. The chain employs TRBV4-1 and TRBJ1-1; 7 bases line up with TRBD1. The CDR3 has 15 amino acids. Germline V CDR1 and CDR2: MGHRA, YSYEKL. V trimming: 3 bases; J trimming: 4 bases; junction bases outside the gene matches: 8. The CDR3 here is CASSQTTGYGTEAFF. The CDR3 DNA reads as TGCGCCAGCAGCCAGACGACAGGGTATGGCACTGAAGCTTTCTTT.

V gene TRBV4-2 combines with J gene TRBJ2-3, with 9 positions matching TRBD2. The CDR3 loop spans 15 amino acids. Trimming at V came to 4 bases and at J to 4 bases, leaving 6 bases not matched to a gene. Germline loops: CDR1 LGHNA, CDR2 YNFKEQ. CDR3 protein: CASSPRGGGADTQYF. CDR3 DNA: TGTGCCAGCAGCCCGCGGGGGGGCGGGGCAGATACGCAGTATTTT.

The chain joins TRBV6-6 to TRBJ1-1; no reliable D call. V dropped 6 bases and J dropped 2 bases, with 10 bases sitting between them. In germline, CDR1 is MNHNY, CDR2 SVGAGI (reference sequence). This CDR3 comprises 13 residues. The CDR3 DNA follows: TGTGCCAGCAGGCATAACACCAACACTGAAGCTTTCTTT. Its translation: CASRHNTNTEAFF.

The chain uses TRBV2 and TRBJ1-2; D not resolved. Germline CDR1 and CDR2: SNHLY and FYNNEI. The V end was cut by 4 bases, the J end by 0 bases, with 12 bases between. CDR3 size: 15 residues. The CDR3 loop is CASSGETFANYGYTF. For the CDR3, the DNA is TGTGCCAGCAGTGGCGAGACATTCGCTAACTATGGCTACACCTTC.

DNA for the CDR3: TGTGCCAGCAAATCCACCCCCAATCAGCCCCAGCATTTT. Translating gives CASKSTPNQPQHF. The chain is built from TRBV2 and TRBJ1-5, with D uncertain. Trimming removed 7 bases at V and 3 bases at J, with 10 bases between. CDR3 size: 13 residues. Germline CDR1 reads SNHLY; CDR2 reads FYNNEI.